This entry is about one TCR beta chain. Sequencing was performed with immunoSEQ multiplex PCR; in TCRdb, only in-frame clones are kept and a portion is missing. The sample records around 66,000 clones, 85% being singletons. Autoimmune disease history or systemic immunosuppression was exclusionary. The CDR3 sequence is 16 residues long. Per the germline V gene, CDR1 is MNHNS and CDR2 is SASEGT. The V and J ends lost 0 bases and 6 bases respectively, with 15 bases between them. The source of the sample is a study of OX40 agonist ivuxolimab in advanced cancers. The overall study: Patients assigned to dose escalation were diagnosed with hepatocellular carcinoma, melanoma, renal cell or head and neck cancer. The eligibility criteria allowed prior anti-PD-1, anti-PD-L1 or anti-CTLA-4 therapy, and approximately 38% had some.

This receptor was taken from an adult with an advanced solid tumor such as melanoma, head and neck, liver or kidney cancer. V usage is TRBV6-1 and J usage is TRBJ2-4; D remains ambiguous. This sample comprised CD4+ or CD8+ T cells sorted from blood, obtained in a trial of the OX40 agonist ivuxolimab. Here the CDR3 reads CASSEALGPQLNIQYF. The CDR3 DNA sequence: TGTGCCAGCAGTGAAGCCCTCGGGCCCCAACTAAACATTCAGTACTTC.